A single sample is the source of the 3 T cell receptor beta chains below, sequenced in a study of blood T cell repertoires in COVID-19. The table came from immunoSEQ multiplex PCR; TCRdb's copy has only in-frame clones and leaves some out. The sample gives hundreds of thousands of clones, about four fifths of which show up once; 4.5% to 5% is in the top ten. The sample comprised PBMCs or T cells enriched from blood (not recorded which). These receptors were taken from a woman in her 50s who had been exposed to COVID-19.

The chain carries TRBV21-1 and TRBJ2-1; the DNA was not compared with TRBD1, the D call given in the table. TRBV21-1 is assigned pseudogene status. The length of the CDR3 is 15 residues. Written as DNA, the CDR3 is TGTGCCAGCAGCACCCCGGGACAGGGGGTAAGTGAGCAGTTCTTC. Its protein product is CASSTPGQGVSEQFF.

This chain uses TRBV3-1 (or the pseudogene TRBV3-2) with TRBJ2-7, with D tentatively TRBD2 (5 bases). The length of the CDR3 is 13 residues. Trimming removed 2 bases at V and 7 bases at J, with 12 bases between. Germline-derived CDR1 and CDR2 are LGHDT and YNNKEL (reference sequence). The CDR3 DNA reads TGTGCCAGCAGCCAAAACCCAACGGGGGAGCAGTACTTC. Residues: CASSQNPTGEQYF.

The chain is built from TRBV30 and TRBJ2-2; perhaps TRBD2 as D (6 bases). V was cut by 3 bases and J by 4 bases, with 9 bases left in between. This CDR3 has 13 amino acids. CDR1 is GTSNPN and CDR2 is SVGIG in the germline V gene (reference sequence). CDR3 amino acids: CAWRKGLTGELFF. For the CDR3, the DNA is TGTGCCTGGAGAAAGGGACTCACCGGGGAGCTGTTTTTT.